This TCR beta chain was profiled in a study of blood T cell repertoires in COVID-19. The overall study: The United States, Italy and Spain were the sources of the acute and convalescent COVID-19 samples. In each case, the material was cDNA or gDNA derived from T cells, B-cell-depleted T cells, or PBMCs.

Methods used by the authors: Reference gene primer amplification gave nucleated cell count estimates. Assay used: immunoSEQ multiplex PCR; TCRdb lists only in-frame clones, some missing. Clone size and the V and J calls come from that table; the DNA yielded D and trimming. The table shows tens of thousands of clones, with more than 75% occurring only once. After removal of 4 bases from V and 7 bases from J, the junction contained 15 bases not matched to a gene. CDR3 length: 17 residues. Per the germline V gene, CDR1 is MDHEN and CDR2 is SYDVKM. The chain links TRBV28 to TRBJ1-4; 7 nucleotides match TRBD1. The origin of this receptor is a woman of 80 years or more with active COVID-19. Source material: peripheral blood. Here the CDR3 reads CASSYNLGPGGSEKLFF. Here the CDR3 DNA reads TGTGCCAGCAGTTACAACCTCGGACCAGGGGGAAGTGAAAAACTGTTTTTT.